The next 28 T cell receptor beta chains were all read from a single sample in a study of long-term antiretroviral therapy in people with HIV. At the survey level, the v3.0 immunoSEQ assay was run. Method: immunoSEQ multiplex PCR; TCRdb's copy keeps in-frame clones and lacks some. The sample lists some 20,000 clones; 80% were seen once. Sequences were derived from unsorted PBMCs, sampled 2.9 years after starting antiretroviral therapy. The receptors stem from a woman aged 25 to 39 with HIV.

This clone was seen just once. The rearrangement links TRBV6-1 to TRBJ1-2, with D possibly matching TRBD1 (5 bases). The CDR3 spans 16 residues. The germline V gene has CDR1 MNHNS and CDR2 SASEGT. V lost 3 bases and J 6 bases, leaving 20 bases between the germline ends. The CDR3 spells CASSDSALGGGHGYTF. DNA of the CDR3: TGTGCCAGCAGTGATTCAGCGCTCGGGGGGGGTCATGGCTACACCTTC.

This chain uses TRBV27 with TRBJ1-2, with 9 bases matching TRBD1. The CDR3 totals 16 residues. The germline CDR1 and CDR2 sequences are MNHEY and SMNVEV (reference sequence). Germline trimming cut 4 bases from V and 4 bases from J; bases unmatched to any gene: 10. The chain's CDR3 is CASSSLLGQGIYGYTF. Written as DNA, the CDR3 is TGTGCCAGCAGTTCCCTCCTCGGACAGGGGATCTATGGCTACACCTTC.

The chain couples TRBV9 to TRBJ2-7; D not resolved. Deletions cut 3 bases from V and 0 bases from J, with 10 bases between. The length of the CDR3 is 14 residues. The V gene's germline CDR1 is SGDLS and CDR2 YYNGEE. This CDR3 reads CASSATGSSYEQYF. The CDR3 DNA reads TGTGCCAGCAGCGCGACGGGTAGCTCCTACGAGCAGTACTTC. The variable domain in full, with the rest retrieved from reference TRBV9 and TRBJ2-7, is DSGVTQTPKHLITATGQRVTLRCSPRSGDLSVYWYQQSLDQGLQFLIQYYNGEERAKGNILERFSAQQFPDLHSELNLSSLELGDSALYFCASSATGSSYEQYFGPGTRLTVT.

The chain recombines TRBV7-8 with TRBJ2-2; no reliable D call. Trimming stripped 1 base from V and 4 bases from J, with 4 bases between. Germline CDR1 and CDR2: SGHVS and FQNEAQ. This CDR3 comprises 13 residues. The CDR3 is CASSLGGTGELFF. The CDR3 bases are TGTGCCAGCAGCTTAGGTGGCACCGGGGAGCTGTTTTTT.

The chain links TRBV29-1 to TRBJ2-1; 7 bases agree with TRBD2. This CDR3 region has 14 residues. The ends lost 4 bases at V and 1 base at J; junction bases unmatched: 4. Germline V CDR1 and CDR2: SQVTM, ANQGSEA. The CDR3 DNA reads as TGCAGCGTTGTTTGGGGGGGATCCTACAATGAGCAGTTCTTC. Protein product: CSVVWGGSYNEQFF.

This clone showed up just a few times. This sample also contains other DNA sequences that code for the same CDR3. This sequence joins TRBV29-1 and TRBJ1-1; D is uncertain. Between the trimmed V and J ends, which lost 3 bases and 1 base, there was a span of 6 bases. CDR1 is SQVTM and CDR2 is ANQGSEA in the germline V gene. The CDR3 sequence is 12 residues long. The CDR3 region has the DNA TGCAGCGTTGACAGAGGGAACACTGAAGCTTTCTTT. Translated, it gives CSVDRGNTEAFF.

J is TRBJ2-1 and V is TRBV27, with 11 bases identical to TRBD1. CDR1 and CDR2 from the germline V gene are MNHEY and SMNVEV (reference sequence). The CDR3 totals 15 residues. Trimming removed 5 bases from V and 8 bases from J; junction bases left unmatched: 8. CDR3 residues: CASSHRTGGLYEQFF. For the CDR3, the DNA is TGTGCCAGCAGTCACCGGACAGGGGGCCTCTATGAGCAGTTCTTC.

CDR3 sequence reads: CASSAYRGKQYV. The CDR3 DNA is TGTGCCAGCAGTGCCTATCGGGGGAAGCAGTACGTC. This chain joins TRBV6-1 and TRBJ2-7, with a tentative D call TRBD2 (6 bases). V was pared by 4 bases and J by 8 bases, with 12 bases between. This CDR3 has 12 amino acids. The germline V gene has CDR1 MNHNS and CDR2 SASEGT.

The chain employs TRBV7-6 and TRBJ2-3, with D possibly being TRBD2 (7 bases). CDR3 length equals 15 residues. Germline V CDR1 and CDR2: SGHVS, FNYEAQ. V was pared by 0 bases and J by 4 bases, with 11 bases between. The DNA of the CDR3 is TGTGCCAGCAGCTTAGCGGGGGGGCATGCAGATACGCAGTATTTT. Encoded protein: CASSLAGGHADTQYF. Full variable domain (rest looked up from reference TRBV7-6 and TRBJ2-3): GAGVSQSPRYKVTKRGQDVALRCDPISGHVSLYWYRQALGQGPEFLTYFNYEAQQDKSGLPNDRFSAERPEGSISTLTIQRTEQRDSAMYRCASSLAGGHADTQYFGPGTRLTVL.

The CDR3 is CASSYSGGAYNEQFF. Written as DNA, the CDR3 is TGCGCCAGCAGCTATAGCGGGGGGGCCTACAATGAGCAGTTCTTC. The V and J genes are TRBV5-1 and TRBJ2-1; the match to TRBD2 covers 11 bases. The V gene end was trimmed by 3 bases and the J gene end by 2 bases; junction bases not matched to a gene: 1. CDR3 length: 15 residues. CDR1 is SGHRS, CDR2 YFSETQ, per germline.

The genes are TRBV14 and TRBJ2-1, with a tentative D call TRBD1 (5 bases). Trimming pared 0 bases from V and 4 bases from J, leaving 16 bases between. The CDR3 is made up of 17 amino acids. The germline CDR1 and CDR2 sequences are SGHDN and FVKESK. As DNA, the CDR3 is TGTGCCAGCAGCCAAGATCTAAGGGGCGCAGGGTACAATGAGCAGTTCTTC. Amino acid sequence: CASSQDLRGAGYNEQFF.

V and J are TRBV11-2 and TRBJ2-5; no clear D. V gave up 3 bases and J gave up 4 bases, with 12 bases separating them. The CDR3 consists of 14 residues. Looked up from germline, CDR1 is SGHAT and CDR2 is FQNNGV. The CDR3 is CASSLDGGVETQYF. CDR3 nucleotides: TGTGCCAGCAGCTTGGACGGCGGCGTAGAGACCCAGTACTTC.

The gene calls are TRBV6-5 and TRBJ2-7; TRBD1 agrees at 9 bases. Unmatched junction bases numbered 6, after V lost 6 bases and J lost 0 bases. Germline V gene sequence: CDR1 MNHEY, CDR2 SVGAGI. The CDR3 has 15 amino acids. The CDR3 spells CASSYSDRGSYEQYF. The CDR3 DNA reads as TGTGCCAGCAGCTATTCGGACAGGGGCTCCTACGAGCAGTACTTC.

The chain uses TRBV6-5 and TRBJ1-3; D remains unclear. This CDR3 is 16 amino acids long. Germline V gives CDR1 MNHEY, CDR2 SVGAGI. The V and J ends lost 2 bases and 0 bases respectively, with 11 bases between them. The CDR3 DNA is TGTGCCAGCAGTTACAGCCCCGAGGGCTCTGGAAACACCATATATTTT. As protein: CASSYSPEGSGNTIYF.

The chain carries TRBV30 and TRBJ1-5; 10 positions agree with TRBD1. Per the germline V gene, CDR1 is GTSNPN and CDR2 is SVGIG (reference sequence). V lost 2 bases, J lost 7 bases, and 8 bases stayed unmatched. The CDR3 totals 15 residues. CDR3 sequence (DNA): TGTGCCTGGAGTATGAGACAGGGGGCGGGCCAGCCCCAGCATTTT. This encodes CAWSMRQGAGQPQHF.

The chain carries TRBV19 and TRBJ2-6; the D call may be TRBD1 or TRBD2 (6 bases each). Trimming removed 4 bases from V and 3 bases from J, with 16 bases in between. The V gene's germline CDR1 is LNHDA and CDR2 SQIVND (reference sequence). The CDR3 loop spans 17 amino acids. DNA of the CDR3: TGTGCCAGTAGTAGATTCTCGGGGGCGCATGGGGCCAACGTCCTGACTTTC. It is translated as CASSRFSGAHGANVLTF.

The chain has TRBV7-9 and TRBJ1-2, with 9 bases matching TRBD1. Germline-derived CDR1 and CDR2 are SEHNR and FQNEAQ (reference sequence). The length of the CDR3 is 15 residues. Unmatched junction bases numbered 10, after V lost 4 bases and J lost 7 bases. The CDR3 region is CASSSPGQGVGGYTF. In DNA form, the CDR3 reads TGTGCCAGCAGCTCCCCGGGACAGGGCGTAGGTGGCTACACCTTC.

The chain is built from TRBV6-5 and TRBJ2-4; D is unresolved. The CDR3 loop spans 14 amino acids. Germline-derived CDR1 and CDR2 are MNHEY and SVGAGI. V dropped 8 bases and J dropped 0 bases, with 11 bases sitting between them. The CDR3 coding sequence is TGTGCCAGCGGGAATTCTGGAGCCAAAAACATTCAGTACTTC. This codes for CASGNSGAKNIQYF.

A single count supports this clone. The chain couples TRBV21-1 to TRBJ2-6. TRBV21-1 is a listed pseudogene. The CDR3 consists of 14 residues. The DNA of the CDR3 is TGTGCCAGCAGCAAATCAACCGGGGCCAACGTCCTGACTTTC. It yields the protein CASSKSTGANVLTF.

The sample holds one count of this clone. The chain has TRBV4-1 and TRBJ2-1, with a possible D match to TRBD2 (6 bases). The CDR3 covers 14 residues. Trimming left V 4 bases short and J 5 bases short, with 12 bases between. The germline gives CDR1 MGHRA, CDR2 YSYEKL. CDR3 in amino acids: CASSRTAGHNEQFF. The CDR3, as DNA: TGCGCCAGCAGCCGTACAGCGGGCCACAATGAGCAGTTCTTC.

The J gene is TRBJ1-6, the V gene TRBV7-8; TRBD1 aligns across 7 bases. Germline CDR1 SGHVS, CDR2 FQNEAQ. V shed 1 base and J 0 bases; nucleotides not matched to a gene: 12. The CDR3 contains 20 residues. The CDR3 here is CASSLGRQGHLSSYNSPLHF. Written as DNA, the CDR3 is TGTGCCAGCAGCTTAGGAAGACAGGGTCACCTGAGCTCCTATAATTCACCCCTCCACTTT.

The rearrangement uses TRBV18 and TRBJ2-2; D gene uncertain. V dropped 6 bases and J dropped 0 bases, with 8 bases sitting between them. Germline CDR1 is KGHSH and CDR2 is LQKENI. The CDR3 is 14 residues long. The CDR3 DNA follows: TGTGCCAGCTCTTGGCAGACGAACACCGGGGAGCTGTTTTTT. Translated: CASSWQTNTGELFF.

CDR3 sequence (DNA): TGTGCCAGCAGACCCCCAGGGAGAGGGAATGAAAAACTGTTTTTT. Translating gives CASRPPGRGNEKLFF. The chain has TRBV6-5 and TRBJ1-4; D is perhaps TRBD1 (5 bases). This CDR3 has 15 residues. The V end lost 6 bases, the J end lost 5 bases, and 16 bases lay between the germline ends. Germline assignment: CDR1 MNHEY and CDR2 SVGAGI.

This clone was seen only a few times. The V call is TRBV7-8, the J call TRBJ2-3; the match to TRBD2 covers 7 bases. Germline V lookup: CDR1 SGHVS, CDR2 FQNEAQ. Unmatched junction bases numbered 11, after V lost 4 bases and J lost 10 bases. The CDR3 extends over 14 amino acids. CDR3 nucleotide sequence: TGTGCCAGCAGCTCAATTATGTGGGGGAGGGCGCAGTATTTT. Encoded protein: CASSSIMWGRAQYF.

The chain recombines TRBV10-3 with TRBJ2-1; D uncertain. Germline CDR1 ENHRY, CDR2 SYGVKD. The CDR3 covers 13 residues. The V gene lost 5 bases and the J gene lost 7 bases, with 12 bases spanning the gap. The CDR3 bases are TGTGCCATCAGTTGGTGGGATCGGAATGAGCAGTTCTTC. It codes for CAISWWDRNEQFF.

The CDR3 DNA reads as TGTGCCAGCAGCACTGGCCTTCTCCCCGACACCGGGGAGCTGTTTTTT. This sequence encodes CASSTGLLPDTGELFF. V is TRBV11-2 and J is TRBJ2-2; D is unresolved. The CDR3 consists of 16 residues. The V end lost 5 bases, the J end lost 3 bases, and 16 bases lay between the germline ends. The germline gives CDR1 SGHAT, CDR2 FQNNGV.

The gene calls are TRBV2 and TRBJ1-1; D is undetermined. Between the trimmed V and J ends, which lost 2 bases and 3 bases, there was a span of 7 bases. The CDR3 consists of 13 residues. Germline CDR1 and CDR2: SNHLY and FYNNEI. The CDR3 here is CASSENGYTEAFF. The CDR3 region has the DNA TGTGCCAGCAGTGAAAACGGATACACTGAAGCTTTCTTT. Looking up the rest from reference TRBV2 and TRBJ1-1 gives the full variable domain: EPEVTQTPSHQVTQMGQEVILRCVPISNHLYFYWYRQILGQKVEFLVSFYNNEISEKSEIFDDQFSVERPDGSNFTLKIRSTKLEDSAMYFCASSENGYTEAFFGQGTRLTVV.

The chain has TRBV6-1 and TRBJ1-1, with TRBD1 as a possible D gene (5 bases). CDR1 MNHNS and CDR2 SASEGT come from the germline V gene. Trimming cost V 6 bases and J 4 bases, with 9 bases left between them. CDR3 size: 12 residues. The CDR3 DNA sequence: TGTGCCAGCAGGGGGGAGGGCACTGAAGCTTTCTTT. The encoded protein is CASRGEGTEAFF.